This TCR beta chain was retrieved from a study of blood T cell repertoires in COVID-19. Study in general: Sources were T cells, B-cell-depleted T cells, or PBMCs; the material itself was cDNA or gDNA.

Authors' methods: Estimation of nucleated cell counts relied on the amplification of reference gene primers. TCRdb keeps only in-frame clones here, not all; method: immunoSEQ multiplex PCR. V and J calls and clone size are given by that table; D and trimming were obtained from the DNA. The sample lists over 110,000 clones, around 80% occurring once. This clone came up a few times. The CDR3 totals 16 residues. CDR1 and CDR2 from the germline V gene are LGHNA and YSLEER. V was clipped by 0 bases and J by 5 bases; unmatched bases: 5. This TCR came from a man aged 55 to 70 with acute or convalescent COVID-19. Material for sequencing was peripheral blood. The rearrangement links TRBV4-3 to TRBJ2-3; 10 bases are shared with TRBD1. For the CDR3, the DNA is TGCGCCAGCAGCCAAGATGACAGGGGGCGAGGAGATACGCAGTATTTT. Translated: CASSQDDRGRGDTQYF.